These 8 T cell receptor beta chains share one sample of origin, sequenced in a study of T cell responses to AZD1222 COVID-19 vaccine. The table came from immunoSEQ multiplex PCR; TCRdb's copy has only in-frame clones and leaves some out. Here the sample spans 140,000 to 150,000 clones, about 91% being singletons. Source: peripheral blood, taken on day 0 of AZD1222 vaccination. These receptors all come from an adult in good health.

The chain's CDR3 is CASSPRTGVGYGYTF. CDR3 sequence (DNA): TGTGCCAGCAGTCCGAGGACAGGGGTCGGCTATGGCTACACCTTC. This chain joins TRBV28 and TRBJ1-2, with TRBD1 identical over 9 bases. Germline V CDR1 and CDR2: MDHEN, SYDVKM. The V segment lost 5 bases and the J segment 4 bases; nucleotides outside the gene matches: 8. This CDR3 is 15 amino acids long.

The CDR3 region has the DNA TGTGCCAGCAGCCCCGGGGGGAGCAATCAGCCCCAGCATTTT. Residues: CASSPGGSNQPQHF. The chain couples TRBV9 to TRBJ1-5, with D perhaps matching TRBD1 (5 bases). The germline CDR1 and CDR2 sequences are SGDLS and YYNGEE. The CDR3 has 14 residues. Trimming took off 4 bases at V and 1 base at J, with 9 bases between the two ends.

The V gene is TRBV29-1, the J gene TRBJ2-1; 9 nucleotides agree with TRBD2. Germline V gene data show CDR1 as SQVTM and CDR2 as ANQGSEA. The CDR3 is 14 residues long. J gave up 8 bases and V 7 bases, and 12 bases lay outside the gene matches. The CDR3 coding sequence is TGCAGCGCAGCATTAGCGGGAGTGGGCGATGAGCAGTTCTTC. Amino acid sequence: CSAALAGVGDEQFF.

The rearrangement uses TRBV6-5 and TRBJ1-2, with D hard to call. Looked up from germline, CDR1 is MNHEY and CDR2 is SVGAGI. V was shortened by 5 bases and J by 6 bases, with 13 bases between the two germline ends. The CDR3 has 13 residues. CDR3 amino acids: CASSTFSWDGYTF. For the CDR3, the DNA is TGTGCCAGCAGTACCTTCTCTTGGGATGGCTACACCTTC.

The J gene is TRBJ2-7, the V gene TRBV7-9; either TRBD1 or TRBD2 may fit D (5 bases each). Trimming stripped 6 bases from V and 6 bases from J, with 15 bases between. The germline gives CDR1 SEHNR, CDR2 FQNEAQ (reference sequence). This CDR3 is built from 13 residues. CDR3 loop: CASSAAGTREQYF. In DNA, the CDR3 is TGTGCCAGCAGTGCGGCCGGGACGCGCGAGCAGTACTTC.

This clone was seen a single time. CDR3 coding DNA: TGTGCCAGCAGTGGACCGGGACAGCAATCGGTGAGCTCCTATAATTCACCCCTCCACTTT. This gives the protein CASSGPGQQSVSSYNSPLHF. The chain uses TRBV6-2 or TRBV6-3 and TRBJ1-6; 7 positions match TRBD1. V shed 5 bases, J shed 0 bases, and the junction held 16 bases outside the gene matches. The CDR3 extends over 20 amino acids. The V gene's germline CDR1 is MNHEY and CDR2 SVGEGT.

This chain links TRBV10-3 with TRBJ2-7; a weak D match, TRBD2 (6 bases). The V and J ends lost 10 bases and 4 bases respectively, with 11 bases between them. Germline values: CDR1 ENHRY, CDR2 SYGVKD. This CDR3 region has 11 residues. The CDR3 loop is CATLGGYEQYF. DNA of the CDR3: TGTGCCACCCTAGGAGGGTACGAGCAGTACTTC.

The CDR3 protein is CASSPGQQNYGYTF. The CDR3 bases are TGTGCCAGCAGCCCGGGACAGCAAAACTATGGCTACACCTTC. The chain links TRBV5-6 to TRBJ1-2; 7 positions agree with TRBD1. The CDR3 extends over 14 amino acids. V was pared by 4 bases and J by 2 bases, with 5 bases of the junction left unmatched. Looked up from germline, CDR1 is SGHDT and CDR2 is YYEEEE.